This TCR beta chain comes out of a study of CXCR3-negative and CXCR3-positive naive CD8 T cells. Findings and caveats of the study: From TRB CDR3 properties, TCR strength was inferred; surface CD5 did not differ between naive subsets. Relative to memory CD8+ cells, whose diversity was much lower, both naive subsets had comparably high diversity. CXCR3-negative naive cells had less hydrophobic TRB CDR3s than did CXCR3-positive naive cells.

Concerning this clonotype: Its specificity is unknown.

TRB cDNA was prepared as libraries by UMI-labeled 5' RACE. TCRdb reprocessed the 5' RACE reads and stores each CDR3 protein as one record, lacking DNA. Seen in this sample are about 98,000 distinct CDR3 sequences; the ten most common clones hold less than 1%. Investigators sorted each CD8+ T cell subset in triplicate, taking around 330,000 cells each time. Definition of naive CD8+ T cells rested on a CD45RO-CCR7+CD27+CD95- profile. Germline V gives CDR1 SQVTM, CDR2 ANQGSEA. The CDR3 is 13 residues long. The source material was naive CXCR3+ CD8+ T cells from blood. As for subset: CD45RO-CCR7+CD27+CD95- naive CD8+ T cells expressing CXCR3 (TNR3+). The source of this sequence is a human donor in good health. Some clones in this sample may be carry-over from other donors' samples. The chain joins TRBV29-1 to TRBJ2-7; TCRdb proposes TRBD1, but this gene call is untestable without DNA. This CDR3 is CSVYGGLYYEQYF.